The clone carrying this TCR beta chain has more than one count but fewer than ten. This sample was included in a study of T-cell memory formation after mild COVID-19. Study overall: Clusters were largely donor specific.

Via MiXCR, TCRdb re-called the 5' RACE reads, giving one row per CDR3 protein. The top ten hold roughly 14% of the sample, which has hundreds of thousands of distinct CDR3 sequences, 28% seen once. CDR1 and CDR2 from the germline V gene are SGHAT and FQNNGV. The CDR3 has 13 residues. Trimming took off 5 bases at V and 2 bases at J, with 10 bases between the two ends. The chain links TRBV11-2 to TRBJ2-7, with D uncertain. Sequences were obtained from PBMCs or a T cell subset sorted from them (not recorded which). This clonotype originated in an adult woman who had mild COVID-19 (a few samples of this study predate the infection). Cell type and time point are not known. CDR3 DNA sequence: TGTGCCAGCAGCAATTCTATCGCCTACGAGCAGTACTTC. This sequence encodes CASSNSIAYEQYF. Full variable domain (missing parts from reference TRBV11-2 and TRBJ2-7): EAGVAQSPRYKIIEKRQSVAFWCNPISGHATLYWYQQILGQGPKLLIQFQNNGVVDDSQLPKDRFSAERLKGVDSTLKIQPAKLEDSAVYLCASSNSIAYEQYFGPGTRLTVT.